A single T cell receptor beta chain is shown here with its context. The source of the sample is a study of blood T cell repertoires in COVID-19. The wider study: There were acute and convalescent COVID-19 samples, and they came from the United States, Italy and Spain. T cells, B-cell-depleted T cells, or PBMCs supplied cDNA or gDNA.

V lost 3 bases to trimming and J lost 4 bases, with 15 bases between them. This CDR3 region has 15 residues. Germline CDR1 MRHNA, CDR2 SNTAGT. Original data processing: Amplification of reference gene primers was used by the study to estimate nucleated cell counts. Using immunoSEQ multiplex PCR, the repertoire was profiled, and TCRdb retains in-frame clones only, with some absent. The DNA was the basis for D and trimming; V, J and clone size are from that table. The table includes about 310,000 clones, roughly 90% detected once. Material for sequencing was peripheral blood. This sequence originates from a man aged 18 to 30 with active or convalescent COVID-19. The genes are TRBV6-4 and TRBJ1-2; maybe TRBD1 (6 bases). The CDR3 DNA follows: TGTGCCAGCAGTGAATGGGCAGGGGATGGCTATGGCTACACCTTC. Its translation: CASSEWAGDGYGYTF.